The sequence of this TCR beta chain was determined in a study of T cell repertoires in cytomegalovirus infection. Across the whole study: Evidence of both CMV infection and a matching HLA type came from public TCR beta signatures.

Remarks on this clonotype: The antigen is unknown.

TCRdb reprocessed the reads via MiXCR and lists one record per CDR3 protein. The table lists roughly 34,000 distinct CDR3 sequences, roughly 54% of them singletons. CDR3 size: 18 residues. Germline V gene sequence: CDR1 SGHVS, CDR2 FNYEAQ. Losses at the gene ends were 5 bases for V and 1 base for J; bases not matched to a gene: 11. This TCR was sampled from a human donor in good health (CMV status not recorded). Some clones in this sample may be carry-over from other donors' samples. This specimen consisted of CD8+ T cells from cultured PBMCs, obtained from culture after CMV antigen stimulation. The rearrangement joins TRBV7-6 to TRBJ2-6, with 7 bases aligning to TRBD1. CDR3 in DNA: TGTGCCAGCAGCCCTCGGACAGGCTTTATTTCTGGGGCCAACGTCCTGACTTTC. Translation: CASSPRTGFISGANVLTF.